This TCR beta chain derives from a study of OX40 agonist ivuxolimab in advanced cancers. Background on the whole study: The costimulatory receptor OX40 (CD134) was targeted by ivuxolimab, a fully human IgG2 agonistic monoclonal antibody. Of the roughly 54 patients in dose escalation, approximately 20 had hepatocellular carcinoma, around 15 had melanoma, 9 had renal cell carcinoma and 9 had head and neck cancer. Peripheral TCRbeta sequencing aimed to test whether ivuxolimab altered TCR sequence diversity and caused clonal T-cell expansion. Intravenous ivuxolimab was administered to patients every 2 weeks at six dose levels: 0.01, 0.1, 0.3, 1.5, 3 and 10 mg/kg. The paper covers the monotherapy dose-escalation part of the phase I ivuxolimab trial, which included N ≈ 50 patients. In the dose-escalation cohort, 82.7% of patients were male, and the mean age was approximately 60 years with a range of roughly 20 to 79. Patients were allowed to have had prior anti-PD-1, anti-PD-L1 or anti-CTLA-4 therapy, and around two fifths of the dose-escalation patients had been treated with checkpoint inhibitors. Partial responses occurred in three dose-escalation patients: two with cutaneous melanoma and one with hepatocellular carcinoma.

In the case of this clone: Its antigen is not yet known. No much larger clone exists at a distance of one base, and base qualities are not known.

To sequence the TCRbeta CDR3 region, genomic DNA was isolated from the sorted cells. The immunoSEQ Assay was used for sequencing of TCRbeta CDR3 regions. This is the immuneACCESS table as TCRdb keeps it, with only in-frame sequences that have V and J called. A part of the clones is gone; compared with another copy, unresolved V genes explain less than half, and the rest is unexplained. In all, the sample holds about 96,000 clones, and less than 95% of those were seen once. The ten largest clones capture around 1.6% of the sample. General study outcomes and caveats: In the 0.1-3.0 mg/kg groups, partial responders had among the lowest normalized peripheral clonal expansion, particularly in CD8+ T cells. At doses from 0.1 to 3.0 mg/kg, clonal expansion was seen in both CD4+ and CD8+ blood T cells between baseline and week 6. The antigen specificity of the peripheral T cells that underwent clonal expansion was not determined. Low levels of normalized T-cell clonal expansion were also seen in some patients who did not respond. After ivuxolimab, more expanded clones were found on average in CD8+ T cells than in CD4+ T cells.

Spanning cysteine to phenylalanine, the CDR3 consists of 15 amino acids. The DNA shown is the 45-base CDR3, in frame from base 1. Trimming takes 5 bases off V and 4 bases off J; junction bases not matched to a gene: 7. CDR1 and CDR2 are read off the germline V gene (reference sequence) as MNHEY and SMNVEV. The trial excluded patients who had a history of autoimmune disease or who were on systemic immunosuppression. Peripheral blood for TCR sequencing was drawn from every dose cohort at baseline, at cycle 4 day 1 and at cycle 7 day 1. Samples came from an open-label, multicenter, first-in-human phase I dose-escalation trial of ivuxolimab. Adults with locally advanced or metastatic melanoma, renal cell, hepatocellular, or head and neck squamous cell carcinoma were enrolled in the trial. Before TCR sequencing, CD4+ and CD8+ T cells were separately sorted from peripheral blood.

This specimen consisted of CD4+ or CD8+ T cells sorted from blood, obtained in a trial of the OX40 agonist ivuxolimab. This sequence originates from an adult with an advanced solid tumor such as melanoma, head and neck, liver or kidney cancer. The chain is made from TRBV27 and TRBJ1-1, with 10 bases aligning to TRBD1. CDR3 sequence: CASSAWTGGFTEAFF. The nucleotide sequence reads as follows: TGTGCCAGCAGTGCTTGGACAGGGGGGTTCACTGAAGCTTTCTTT.